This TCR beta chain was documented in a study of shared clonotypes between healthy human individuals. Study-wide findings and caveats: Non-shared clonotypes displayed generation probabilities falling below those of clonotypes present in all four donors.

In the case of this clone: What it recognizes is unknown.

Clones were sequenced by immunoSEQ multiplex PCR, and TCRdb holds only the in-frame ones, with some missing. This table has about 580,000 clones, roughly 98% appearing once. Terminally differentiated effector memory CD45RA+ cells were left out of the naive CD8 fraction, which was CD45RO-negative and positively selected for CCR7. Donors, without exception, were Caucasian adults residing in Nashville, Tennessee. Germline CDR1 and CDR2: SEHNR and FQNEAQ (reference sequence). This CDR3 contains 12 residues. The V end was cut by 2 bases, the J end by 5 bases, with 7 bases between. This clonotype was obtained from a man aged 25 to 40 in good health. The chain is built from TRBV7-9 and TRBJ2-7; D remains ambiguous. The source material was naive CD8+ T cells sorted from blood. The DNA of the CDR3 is TGTGCCAGCAGCTTAAAGGCCCACGAGCAGTACTTC. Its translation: CASSLKAHEQYF.